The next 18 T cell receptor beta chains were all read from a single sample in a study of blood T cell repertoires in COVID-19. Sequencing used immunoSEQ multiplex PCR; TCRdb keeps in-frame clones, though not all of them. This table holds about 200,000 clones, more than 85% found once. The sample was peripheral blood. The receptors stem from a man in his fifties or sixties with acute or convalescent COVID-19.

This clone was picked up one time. This CDR3 is CASSIRRQGGNTGELFF. The CDR3 bases are TGTGCCAGTAGTATAAGGCGGCAGGGCGGAAACACCGGGGAGCTGTTTTTT. The chain uses TRBV19 and TRBJ2-2; possibly TRBD1 for D (5 bases). The germline V and J ends were trimmed by 2 bases and 2 bases, with 15 bases remaining between them. Per germline, CDR1 LNHDA and CDR2 SQIVND (reference sequence). This CDR3 contains 17 residues. Supplemented by reference TRBV19 and TRBJ2-2, the full variable domain reads DGGITQSPKYLFRKEGQNVTLSCEQNLNHDAMYWYRQDPGQGLRLIYYSQIVNDFQKGDIAEGYSVSREKKESFPLTVTSAQKNPTAFYLCASSIRRQGGNTGELFFGEGSRLTVL.

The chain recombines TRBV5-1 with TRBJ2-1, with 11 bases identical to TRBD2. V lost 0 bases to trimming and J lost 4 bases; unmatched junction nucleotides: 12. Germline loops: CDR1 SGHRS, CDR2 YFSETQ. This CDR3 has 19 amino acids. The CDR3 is CASSLGGTSGRREYNEQFF. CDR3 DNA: TGCGCCAGCAGCTTGGGTGGGACTAGCGGTCGCCGGGAATACAATGAGCAGTTCTTC.

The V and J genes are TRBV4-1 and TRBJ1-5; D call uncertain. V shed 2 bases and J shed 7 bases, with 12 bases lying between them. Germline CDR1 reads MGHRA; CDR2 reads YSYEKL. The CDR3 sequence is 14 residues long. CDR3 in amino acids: CASSQPNLLQPQHF. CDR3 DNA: TGCGCCAGCAGCCAACCGAACCTACTCCAGCCCCAGCATTTT.

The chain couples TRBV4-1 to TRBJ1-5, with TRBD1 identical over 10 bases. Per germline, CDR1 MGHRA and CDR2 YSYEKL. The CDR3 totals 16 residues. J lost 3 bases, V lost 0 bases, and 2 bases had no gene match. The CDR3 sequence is CASSQEGTGVNQPQHF. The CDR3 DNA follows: TGCGCCAGCAGCCAAGAAGGGACAGGGGTCAATCAGCCCCAGCATTTT.

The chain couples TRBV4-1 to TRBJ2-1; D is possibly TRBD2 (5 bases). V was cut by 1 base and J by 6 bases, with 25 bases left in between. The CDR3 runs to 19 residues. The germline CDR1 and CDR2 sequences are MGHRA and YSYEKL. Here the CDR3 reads CASSQVFVRGSSPANEQFF. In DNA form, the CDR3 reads TGCGCCAGCAGCCAAGTATTTGTTCGGGGTAGCAGTCCCGCCAATGAGCAGTTCTTC.

The CDR3 sequence is CASSLPGSEAFF. The CDR3 nucleotides are TGTGCCAGCAGTTTACCGGGATCTGAAGCTTTCTTT. The rearrangement joins TRBV12-3 or TRBV12-4 to TRBJ1-1; no clear D. The CDR3 loop spans 12 amino acids. With 2 bases removed from V and 6 bases from J, the gap between germline ends came to 7 bases.

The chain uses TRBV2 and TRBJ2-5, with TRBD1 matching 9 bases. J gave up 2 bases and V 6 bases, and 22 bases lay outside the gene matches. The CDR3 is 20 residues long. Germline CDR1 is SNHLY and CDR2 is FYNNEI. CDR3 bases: TGTGCCAGCAGCGCCGGTGGGGGACAGGGCTTTCAGCGCCCTCAAGAGACCCAGTACTTC. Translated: CASSAGGGQGFQRPQETQYF.

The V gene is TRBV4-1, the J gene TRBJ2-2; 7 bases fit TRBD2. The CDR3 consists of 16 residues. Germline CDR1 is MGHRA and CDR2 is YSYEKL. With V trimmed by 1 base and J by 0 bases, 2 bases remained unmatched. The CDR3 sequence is CASSQVRGANTGELFF. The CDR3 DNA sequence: TGCGCCAGCAGCCAAGTTCGGGGGGCGAACACCGGGGAGCTGTTTTTT.

The CDR3 loop is CASSQETGSGRNEQFF. The DNA of the CDR3 is TGTGCCAGCAGCCAAGAGACAGGGTCTGGGAGGAATGAGCAGTTCTTC. The chain employs TRBV3-1 (or the pseudogene TRBV3-2) and TRBJ2-1, with a tentative D call TRBD1 (7 bases). This CDR3 spans 16 amino acids. V lost 0 bases to trimming and J lost 7 bases, with 16 bases between them. Germline V gene data show CDR1 as LGHDT and CDR2 as YNNKEL (reference sequence).

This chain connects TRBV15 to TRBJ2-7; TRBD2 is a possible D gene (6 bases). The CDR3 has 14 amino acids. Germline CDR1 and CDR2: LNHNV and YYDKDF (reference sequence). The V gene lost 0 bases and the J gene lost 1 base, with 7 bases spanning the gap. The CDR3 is CATSREAGSYEQYF. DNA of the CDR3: TGTGCCACCAGCAGAGAGGCGGGATCCTACGAGCAGTACTTC.

DNA for the CDR3: TGTGCCAGCAGTGAGCGGACAGGCGACAATCAGCCCCAGCATTTT. Residues: CASSERTGDNQPQHF. The rearrangement joins TRBV28 to TRBJ1-5; 7 nucleotides align to TRBD1. This CDR3 is built from 15 residues. Unmatched junction bases numbered 7, after V lost 5 bases and J lost 3 bases. Germline V gene data show CDR1 as MDHEN and CDR2 as SYDVKM.

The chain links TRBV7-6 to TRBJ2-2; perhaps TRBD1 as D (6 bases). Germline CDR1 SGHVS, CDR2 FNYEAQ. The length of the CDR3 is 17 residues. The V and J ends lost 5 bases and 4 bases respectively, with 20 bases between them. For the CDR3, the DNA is TGTGCCAGCAGCCGGATCGTTCCGGGACACCTCACCGGGGAGCTGTTTTTT. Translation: CASSRIVPGHLTGELFF.

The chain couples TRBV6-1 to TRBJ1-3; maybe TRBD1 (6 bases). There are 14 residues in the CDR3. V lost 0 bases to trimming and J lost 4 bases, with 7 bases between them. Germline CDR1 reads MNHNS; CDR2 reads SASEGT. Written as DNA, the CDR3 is TGTGCCAGCAGTGAAGCAGGGGGAGGAAACACCATATATTTT. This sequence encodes CASSEAGGGNTIYF.

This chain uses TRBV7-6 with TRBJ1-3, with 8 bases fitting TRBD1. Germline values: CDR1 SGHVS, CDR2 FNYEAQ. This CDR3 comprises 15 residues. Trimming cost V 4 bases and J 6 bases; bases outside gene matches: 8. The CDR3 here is CASSSGTGGVNTIYF. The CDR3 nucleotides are TGTGCCAGCAGCTCGGGAACAGGGGGGGTAAACACCATATATTTT.

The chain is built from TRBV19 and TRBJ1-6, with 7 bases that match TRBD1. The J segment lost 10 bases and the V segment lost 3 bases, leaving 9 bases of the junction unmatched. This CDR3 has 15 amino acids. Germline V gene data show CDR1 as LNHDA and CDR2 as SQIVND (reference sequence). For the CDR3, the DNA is TGTGCCAGTAGTATGGGGACAACAGGGGCCTCACCCCTCCACTTT. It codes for CASSMGTTGASPLHF. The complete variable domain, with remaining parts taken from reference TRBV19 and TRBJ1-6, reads DGGITQSPKYLFRKEGQNVTLSCEQNLNHDAMYWYRQDPGQGLRLIYYSQIVNDFQKGDIAEGYSVSREKKESFPLTVTSAQKNPTAFYLCASSMGTTGASPLHFGNGTRLTVT.

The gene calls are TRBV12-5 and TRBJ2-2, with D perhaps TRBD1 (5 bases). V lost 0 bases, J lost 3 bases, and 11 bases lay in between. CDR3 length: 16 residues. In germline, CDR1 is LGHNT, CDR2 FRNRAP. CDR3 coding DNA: TGTGCTAGTGGTTTGGTGATAGGGGTGGACACCGGGGAGCTGTTTTTT. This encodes CASGLVIGVDTGELFF. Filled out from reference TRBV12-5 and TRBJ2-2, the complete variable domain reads DARVTQTPRHKVTEMGQEVTMRCQPILGHNTVFWYRQTMMQGLELLAYFRNRAPLDDSGMPKDRFSAEMPDATLATLKIQPSEPRDSAVYFCASGLVIGVDTGELFFGEGSRLTVL.

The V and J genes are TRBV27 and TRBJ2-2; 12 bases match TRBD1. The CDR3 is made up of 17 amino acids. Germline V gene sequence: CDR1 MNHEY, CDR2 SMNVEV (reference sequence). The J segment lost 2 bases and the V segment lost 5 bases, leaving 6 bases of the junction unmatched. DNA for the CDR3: TGTGCCAGCAGTCGGGACAGGGGGCGGGATAACACCGGGGAGCTGTTTTTT. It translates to CASSRDRGRDNTGELFF.

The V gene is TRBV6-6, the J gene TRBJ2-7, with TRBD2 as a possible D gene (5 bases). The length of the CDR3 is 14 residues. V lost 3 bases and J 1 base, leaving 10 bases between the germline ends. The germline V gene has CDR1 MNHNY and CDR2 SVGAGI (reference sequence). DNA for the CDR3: TGTGCCAGCAGTTATCACACGGGGTCCTACGAGCAGTACTTC. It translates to CASSYHTGSYEQYF.